The 20 T cell receptor delta chains below come from one sample, sequenced in a study of gammadelta T cells in human blood (dated by TCRdb to the early 2020s). Library preparation employed RT-PCR. The sequencing machine was an Illumina MiSeq. TCRdb processed the public reads again with the CATT caller, after which rows with matching DNA were combined. The sample contains about 790 delta-chain clones, about half of them found a single time. Approximately 23% of the sample lies in the top ten. The sequenced sample was Vgamma9Vdelta2 gamma-delta T cells from infant blood. These receptors were obtained from a human donor.

The chain carries TRDV2 and TRDJ3; 10 nucleotides align to TRDD3. The CDR3 covers 18 residues. The germline CDR1 and CDR2 sequences are GEAIGNYY and EKD. V shed 0 bases, J shed 2 bases, and the junction held 3 bases outside the gene matches. The CDR3 coding sequence is TGTGCCTGTGACACCGCCGGGGGATACGCCTGGGACACCCGACAGATGTTTTTC. Translating gives CACDTAGGYAWDTRQMFF.

Concerning this clone itself: A read error likely explains this, since a far larger clone differs by one base. Other DNA sequences within the sample encode an identical CDR3. The J gene is TRDJ3, the V gene TRDV2, with a possible D match to TRDD3 (6 bases). Trimming removed 0 bases at V and 1 base at J, with 12 bases between. The CDR3 sequence is 18 residues long. Germline CDR1 reads GEAIGNYY; CDR2 reads EKD. For the CDR3, the DNA is TGTGCCTGTGACACCTGGGGATCCCGATCCTGGGACACCCGACAGATGTTTTTC. Its protein is CACDTWGSRSWDTRQMFF.

In the case of this clone: A read error likely explains why the TCRdb protein, taken from a much larger clone, differs from this DNA's translation at residue 6; the protein shown is translated from the DNA. V is TRDV2 and J is TRDJ3; a possible D gene is TRDD3 (6 bases). Germline values: CDR1 GEAIGNYY, CDR2 EKD. V was clipped by 2 bases and J by 1 base, with 20 bases between them. The CDR3 contains 20 residues. The CDR3 loop is CACDMIVLGDLSWDTRQMFF. As DNA, the CDR3 is TGTGCCTGTGACATGATTGTACTGGGCGATCTTTCCTGGGACACCCGACAGATGTTTTTC.

This clone was picked up a small number of times. A single base separates this from a much larger clone, so it may be a read error. In the same sample, other DNA sequences code for this CDR3. This chain joins TRDV2 and TRDJ3, with 10 bases identical to TRDD3. Looked up from germline, CDR1 is GEAIGNYY and CDR2 is EKD. The CDR3 length is 20 residues. For the CDR3, the DNA is TGTGCCTGTGACACCGTTAGGGGGATACGCAGCTCCTGGGACACTCGACAGATGTTTTTC. Translating gives CACDTVRGIRSSWDTRQMFF.

Regarding this clone: With a far larger clone one base away, a read error is the likely cause. V is TRDV2 and J is TRDJ2, with 10 bases lining up with TRDD3. This CDR3 is built from 18 residues. The germline V gene encodes CDR1 GEAIGNYY and CDR2 EKD. The DNA of the CDR3 is TGTGCCTGTGACACCTTCTACTGGGGGATTTCTTTGACAGCAAAACTCTTCTTT. Translation: CACDTFYWGISLTAKLFF.

Notes on this clone: A clone one base away is much larger, so this may be a read error. Other DNA sequences within the sample encode an identical CDR3. The V and J genes are TRDV2 and TRDJ3, with 11 bases identical to TRDD3. The CDR3 extends over 20 amino acids. Germline assignment: CDR1 GEAIGNYY and CDR2 EKD. The CDR3 DNA sequence: TGTGCCTGTGACAAAGTACTGGGGGATAGCAGCTCCTGGGACACTCGACAGATGTTTTTC. It codes for CACDKVLGDSSSWDTRQMFF.

With regard to this clone: A read error may explain this, as a much larger clone is one base away. Within the sample, other DNA sequences also encode this same CDR3. The gene calls are TRDV2 and TRDJ3; tentatively, D is TRDD3 (6 bases). Germline V gives CDR1 GEAIGNYY, CDR2 EKD. There are 19 residues in the CDR3. The CDR3 region is CACDTGGTLSSWDTRQMFF. In nucleotides, the CDR3 is TGTGCCTGTGACACGGGGGGGACCCTTAGCTCCTGGGACACTCGACAGATGTTTTTC.

Remarks on this clone: A much larger clone sits a single nucleotide away, making a read error possible. This same CDR3 is encoded by further DNA sequences in the sample. The chain employs TRDV2 and TRDJ3, with 11 bases lining up with TRDD3. The CDR3 is made up of 18 amino acids. From germline, CDR1 is GEAIGNYY and CDR2 EKD. V was pared by 1 base and J by 0 bases, with 1 base of the junction left unmatched. CDR3 loop: CACDTGGYASWDTRQMFF. CDR3 nucleotides: TGTGCCTGTGACACTGGGGGATACGCCTCCTGGGACACCCGACAGATGTTTTTC.

Regarding this clone: This likely traces to a read error, being one base from a far larger clone. Within the sample, other DNA sequences also encode this same CDR3. This chain joins TRDV2 and TRDJ1, with 8 bases identical to TRDD3. This CDR3 region has 17 residues. Germline V gene lookup returns CDR1 GEAIGNYY and CDR2 EKD. Written as DNA, the CDR3 is TGTGCCTGCGACACCGTGGGGGATCCCGGGGACACCGATAAACTCATCTTT. Amino acid sequence: CACDTVGDPGDTDKLIF.

This clone qualifies as large. This specimen includes other DNA sequences encoding the same CDR3. J is TRDJ3 and V is TRDV2, with 13 bases identical to TRDD3. Trimming took 0 bases from V and 0 from J; bases not matched to a gene: 4. The CDR3 totals 20 residues. Germline V lookup: CDR1 GEAIGNYY, CDR2 EKD. The CDR3 here is CACDTVLGDTRSWDTRQMFF. CDR3 sequence (DNA): TGTGCCTGTGACACCGTACTGGGGGATACGCGCTCCTGGGACACCCGACAGATGTTTTTC.

To note about this clone: It differs at one base from a far larger clone, so likely a read error. The V and J genes are TRDV2 and TRDJ1, with 12 bases that match TRDD3. This CDR3 has 16 amino acids. CDR1 is GEAIGNYY and CDR2 is EKD in the germline V gene. Germline trimming cut 3 bases from V and 3 bases from J; bases unmatched to any gene: 7. CDR3 region: CACDLLGDTNPDKLIF. Here the CDR3 DNA reads TGTGCCTGTGACCTACTGGGGGATACTAACCCCGATAAACTCATCTTT.

Only one count was recorded for this clone. At one end, the junction sequence differs from germline, possibly due to a read error. This specimen includes other DNA sequences encoding the same CDR3. J is TRDJ1 and V is TRDV2; D may be TRDD3 (5 bases). CDR3 size: 14 residues. Germline CDR1 GEAIGNYY, CDR2 EKD. CDR3 residues: CACDTRGYTDKLIF. CDR3 DNA sequence: TGTGCCTGTGACACCCGGGGGTACACTGATAAACTCATCTTT.

By its share, this clone is large. In the same sample, other DNA sequences code for this CDR3. The gene calls are TRDV2 and TRDJ3; weak D call: TRDD3 (6 bases). The V gene lost 0 bases and the J gene lost 0 bases, with 11 bases spanning the gap. The germline V gene has CDR1 GEAIGNYY and CDR2 EKD. There are 18 residues in the CDR3. The CDR3 here is CACDTWGPRSWDTRQMFF. Here the CDR3 DNA reads TGTGCCTGTGACACCTGGGGGCCCCGCTCCTGGGACACCCGACAGATGTTTTTC.

The J gene is given as TRDJ2, and the V gene is not called. The CDR3 has 11 residues. Here the CDR3 DNA reads TGTGCTAGTGCTTTGACAGCACAACTCTTCTTT. Amino acids: CASALTAQLFF.

The J gene is TRDJ1, the V gene TRDV2, with TRDD3 identical over 10 bases. V lost 3 bases to trimming and J lost 2 bases; unmatched junction nucleotides: 5. CDR1 is GEAIGNYY and CDR2 is EKD in the germline V gene. The CDR3 spans 15 residues. CDR3 region: CACDSVLGDTDKLIF. Written as DNA, the CDR3 is TGTGCCTGTGACTCAGTACTGGGGGATACCGATAAACTCATCTTT.

This clone was recorded a few times. A far larger clone differs by one base, so this is likely a read error. Other DNA sequences in the same sample also yield this CDR3. The genes are TRDV2 and TRDJ1, with 13 bases identical to TRDD3. The CDR3 extends over 20 amino acids. Germline V gives CDR1 GEAIGNYY, CDR2 EKD. The CDR3 DNA is TGTGCCTGTGACACCGTGACTGGGGGATACGCGGCCGGCTACACAGATAAACTCATCTTT. Its translation is CACDTVTGGYAAGYTDKLIF.

Comments on this clone: A far larger clone is a single base away, which makes a read error likely. This rearrangement joins TRDV2 to TRDJ3; the match to TRDD3 covers 12 bases. Germline CDR1 and CDR2: GEAIGNYY and EKD. This CDR3 is built from 21 residues. Written as DNA, the CDR3 is TGTGCCTGTGACTCGTTACTGGGGGATACCGGCCTCTCCTGGGCCACCCGACAGATGTTTTTC. This translates into CACDSLLGDTGLSWATRQMFF.

Comment on this clone: This sequence is one base from a far larger clone and is likely a read error. The sample holds other DNA sequences that translate to the same CDR3. The chain couples TRDV2 to TRDJ3; 8 nucleotides match TRDD3. This CDR3 contains 18 residues. Germline V gives CDR1 GEAIGNYY, CDR2 EKD. This CDR3 is CACDTGGYSSWDTRQMFF. DNA of the CDR3: TGTGCCTGTGACACCGGGGGATATAGCTCCTGGGACACACGACAGATGTTTTTC.

Note on this clone: Given a far larger clone just one base away, this is likely a sequencing read error. This chain uses TRDV2 with TRDJ1, with TRDD3 matching over 11 bases. The V gene's germline CDR1 is GEAIGNYY and CDR2 EKD. This CDR3 has 19 amino acids. Trimming took 5 bases from V and 6 from J; bases not matched to a gene: 22. The CDR3 region is CACVPVPSYGSLGDNKLIF. In DNA form, the CDR3 reads TGTGCCTGTGTCCCCGTTCCTTCCTACGGTTCACTGGGGGATAATAAACTCATCTTT.

This clone is categorized as large. Other DNA sequences of this sample code for an identical CDR3. The chain uses TRDV2 and TRDJ3; D possibly corresponds to TRDD3 (6 bases). CDR3 length: 19 residues. CDR1 is GEAIGNYY, CDR2 EKD, per germline. V lost 0 bases to trimming and J lost 0 bases, with 14 bases between them. CDR3 residues: CACDTVGGSSSWDTRQMFF. The CDR3, as DNA: TGTGCCTGTGACACCGTGGGGGGCTCCAGCTCCTGGGACACCCGACAGATGTTTTTC.